These T cell receptor beta chains were read from a single sample in a study of regulatory T cells in long-lasting Graves disease. TCRdb ran MiXCR on the multiplex PCR reads and lists one entry per CDR3 protein. The sample shows roughly 500,000 distinct CDR3 sequences, less than 15% of them seen only once. This same sample was also taken into another study, of T cells in Graves' hyperthyroidism and ophthalmopathy.

The sample was peripheral blood mononuclear cells (PBMCs), taken at new diagnosis, from a patient treated with antithyroid drugs. These receptor sequences come from a woman aged 45 to 65 with Graves disease. Both conserved end residues are part of each CDR3. D genes are given only for firm matches. Clone size is shown for a subset of rows, as once, few, many or a class of expanded clone.

clone_size,v_call,j_call,d_call,cdr3_nt,cdr3_aa
NA,TRBV7-3,TRBJ2-2,NA,TGTGCCAGCAGCTTAGTTGCCGGGACTGTCGGGGAGCTGTTTTTT,CASSLVAGTVGELFF
few,TRBV2,TRBJ2-2,NA,TGTGCCGGCAAAACAGACACCGGGGAGCTGTTTTTT,CAGKTDTGELFF
NA,TRBV28,TRBJ1-1,TRBD1,TGTGCCAGCAGGGGAACAGGGGGCCCGAACACTGAAGCTTTCTTT,CASRGTGGPNTEAFF
many,TRBV27,TRBJ2-3,NA,TGTGCCAGCACCCCCGGCTTTAGCGTCACAGATACGCAGTATTTT,CASTPGFSVTDTQYF
many,TRBV11-2,TRBJ1-3,NA,TGTGCCTCAGGGTGGGGGGCCGATTCCTCTGGAAACACCATATATTTT,CASGWGADSSGNTIYF
NA,TRBV14,TRBJ2-3,NA,TGTGCCAGCAGCCAATCCCTGGGCTCAGATACGCAGTATTTT,CASSQSLGSDTQYF
many,TRBV28,TRBJ2-7,NA,TGTGCCAGCAGTGAGAGGTACGAGCAGTACTTC,CASSERYEQYF
many,TRBV30,TRBJ1-5,TRBD1,TGTGCCTGGACCCCTCCGGGACAGGGGGTTCAGCCCCAGCATTTT,CAWTPPGQGVQPQHF
NA,TRBV9,TRBJ2-1,TRBD2,TGTGCCAGCAGCCCATTCGTAGCGGGCAGCTCCTACAATGAGCAGTTCTTC,CASSPFVAGSSYNEQFF
many,TRBV9,TRBJ2-1,NA,TGTGCCAGCAGCGTGTACCCAGGCGTCTACAATGAGCAGTTCTTC,CASSVYPGVYNEQFF
NA,TRBV27,TRBJ2-3,NA,TGTGCCAGCAGCAACCTACCACTCGCGGGGGATACGCAGTATTTT,CASSNLPLAGDTQYF
few,TRBV6-5,TRBJ2-7,TRBD2,TGTGCCAGCAGTTACTCCGGCGGGGGTTACTACGAGCAGTACTTC,CASSYSGGGYYEQYF
few,TRBV7-9,TRBJ2-5,TRBD2,TGTGCCAGCAGAGGAGGGACTAACGGGAGAGGCGGAGAGACCCAGTACTTC,CASRGGTNGRGGETQYF
NA,TRBV10-3,TRBJ2-2,NA,TGTGCCATCAGTGGTCCCCAGACTCAGGAGGACACCGGGGAGCTGTTTTTT,CAISGPQTQEDTGELFF
many,TRBV2,TRBJ2-1,TRBD2,TGTGCCAGCAGGGTGACTAGCGGGCCCTTGGGTGAGCAGTTCTTC,CASRVTSGPLGEQFF
NA,TRBV11-3,TRBJ1-2,NA,TGTGCCAGCAGCTTGGGACTGATGGGCTACACCTTC,CASSLGLMGYTF
many,TRBV28,TRBJ2-7,NA,TGTGCCAGCAGCCGGATCTCCCGACTCTACGAGCAGTACTTC,CASSRISRLYEQYF
many,TRBV7-9,TRBJ2-2,NA,TGTGCCAGCAGCTGGGGACAGAACACCGGGGAGCTGTTTTTT,CASSWGQNTGELFF
many,TRBV28,TRBJ1-2,NA,TGTGCCAGCAGTTTATTGGGGGGCCCTAACTATGGCTACACCTTC,CASSLLGGPNYGYTF
few,TRBV7-8,TRBJ2-7,NA,TGTGCCAGCAGCTTAGAACAGACCTCAGCCTACGAGCAGTACTTC,CASSLEQTSAYEQYF
many,TRBV18,TRBJ2-7,NA,TGTGCCAGCTCACCGGCGGCTACCTACGAGCAGTACTTC,CASSPAATYEQYF
many,TRBV7-6,TRBJ1-4,TRBD1,TGTGCCAGCAGCTTAGCGAGGGACAGGGGGCAGGAAAAACTGTTTTTT,CASSLARDRGQEKLFF
few,TRBV10-2,TRBJ1-1,NA,TGCGCCAGCAGTGAGGACGGGACAAGAATGAACACTGAAGCTTTCTTT,CASSEDGTRMNTEAFF
NA,TRBV29-1,TRBJ1-2,NA,TGCAGCGTTGATATGATTTCTTACTATGGCTACACCTTC,CSVDMISYYGYTF
few,TRBV7-9,TRBJ2-5,NA,TGTGCCAGCAGCTTAGAGACGGAGACCCAGTACTTC,CASSLETETQYF
few,TRBV7-2,TRBJ1-3,NA,TGTGCCAGCAGCTTAACGGACTTAAGTTACACCATATATTTT,CASSLTDLSYTIYF
NA,TRBV10-3,TRBJ1-5,NA,TGTGCCATCCAGGGTTTTAGCAATCAGCCCCAGCATTTT,CAIQGFSNQPQHF
many,TRBV11-2,TRBJ2-5,NA,TGTGCCAGCAGCTTTATGCGCGCGGAGACCCAGTACTTC,CASSFMRAETQYF
many,TRBV10-3,TRBJ2-2,TRBD1,TGTGCCATCAGTGAGCCCACGACAGGGCGTCTACTTGGGGAGCTGTTTTTT,CAISEPTTGRLLGELFF
many,TRBV28,TRBJ1-5,TRBD1,TGTGCCAGCAGTTTACTTACCTACAGACAGGGCGGTCAGCCCCAGCATTTT,CASSLLTYRQGGQPQHF
NA,TRBV18,TRBJ1-5,TRBD1,TGTGCCAGCTCACCACAAGCGCGGACAGGGGCTATCAATCAGCCCCAGCATTTT,CASSPQARTGAINQPQHF
few,TRBV28,TRBJ1-2,NA,TGTGCCAGCGTCCGACAGCCTTCCTATGGCTACACCTTC,CASVRQPSYGYTF
many,TRBV28,TRBJ2-3,NA,TGTGCCAGCAGTCCCCTAGAGGGGTGGGCAGATACGCAGTATTTT,CASSPLEGWADTQYF
many,TRBV5-5,TRBJ2-7,TRBD2,TGTGCCAGCAGCCCCGGACTAGGGGAGTCGAACGAGCAGTACTTC,CASSPGLGESNEQYF
many,TRBV28,TRBJ2-1,TRBD2,TGTGCCAGCCCAGCTGACGCTAGCGGGAGTTACAATGAGCAGTTCTTC,CASPADASGSYNEQFF
many,TRBV20-1,TRBJ2-7,TRBD1,TGCAGTGCTAGAACAACAGGGGACGAGCAGTACTTC,CSARTTGDEQYF
many,TRBV5-5,TRBJ2-2,NA,TGTGCCAGCAGCCCTCCCGATACCACCGGGGAGCTGTTTTTT,CASSPPDTTGELFF
NA,TRBV4-1,TRBJ2-7,NA,TGCGCCAGCAGCCAAGAATATCGTTCTGGTTACGAGCAGTACTTC,CASSQEYRSGYEQYF
many,TRBV2,TRBJ2-3,TRBD2,TGTGCCAGCAGTGATAGCGCGGGAGGGACTCACACAGATACGCAGTATTTT,CASSDSAGGTHTDTQYF
few,TRBV19,TRBJ1-4,NA,TGTGCCAGTGTCAATAAGATGGGGGCCGGTGCTAATGAAAAACTGTTTTTT,CASVNKMGAGANEKLFF
many,TRBV29-1,TRBJ2-1,TRBD2,TGCAGCCTGGCGGGGGTCTCCTACAATGAGCAGTTCTTC,CSLAGVSYNEQFF
many,TRBV2,TRBJ1-6,NA,TGTGCCAGCATGACGGGGGTTGGAAATTCACCCCTCCACTTT,CASMTGVGNSPLHF
few,TRBV7-9,TRBJ2-1,NA,TGTGCCAGCAGCTTAGTGGCCGTCGGCGGCAATGAGCAGTTCTTC,CASSLVAVGGNEQFF
few,TRBV2,TRBJ2-2,TRBD2,TGTGCCAGCAGTGGGACTAGCGGGTTCGGGGAGCTGTTTTTT,CASSGTSGFGELFF
NA,TRBV6-1,TRBJ1-4,TRBD1,TGTGCCAGCAGCCGGACAGGAAGCGAAAAACTGTTTTTT,CASSRTGSEKLFF
many,TRBV28,TRBJ2-1,TRBD1,TGTGCCAGCAGTCGGCACGACAGGGGTAGAAATGAGCAGTTCTTC,CASSRHDRGRNEQFF
many,TRBV3-1,TRBJ2-5,TRBD1,TGTGCCAGCAGCCGATTCGGGACAGGGGATTTTGGGGAGACCCAGTACTTC,CASSRFGTGDFGETQYF
NA,TRBV9,TRBJ2-7,NA,TGTGCCAGCAGCCCTCGGGCGGGGACCTACGAGCAGTACTTC,CASSPRAGTYEQYF
many,TRBV20-1,TRBJ2-5,TRBD2,TGCAGTGCTAGAGTGCGCGGGAGGCAAGAGACCCAGTACTTC,CSARVRGRQETQYF
few,TRBV7-9,TRBJ1-1,NA,TGTGCCAGCAGCTTAGACTTCAGGGCGAACACTGAAGCTTTCTTT,CASSLDFRANTEAFF
many,TRBV6-1,TRBJ2-5,TRBD2,TGTGCCAGCAGTGAGCTAGCGGGAGTCCAAGAGACCCAGTACTTC,CASSELAGVQETQYF
many,TRBV10-3,TRBJ2-1,NA,TGTGCCATCAGCCCGGGACGGGGGAACTACAATGAGCAGTTCTTC,CAISPGRGNYNEQFF
many,TRBV27,TRBJ2-6,NA,TGTGCCAGCAGTTTCTACGGAATGACCTCCTCTGGGGCCAACGTCCTGACTTTC,CASSFYGMTSSGANVLTF
few,TRBV30,TRBJ1-6,NA,TGTGCCTGGGACAGGCTCGAGAGTTCACCCCTCCACTTT,CAWDRLESSPLHF
many,TRBV20-1,TRBJ2-7,TRBD1,TGCAGTGCTAGTGGGACAGGGTTCTACGAGCAGTACTTC,CSASGTGFYEQYF
few,TRBV28,TRBJ2-7,NA,TGTGCCAGCAGCTTGGTTCCCAACTACGAGCAGTACTTC,CASSLVPNYEQYF
NA,TRBV7-6,TRBJ2-2,NA,TGTGCCAGCAGCTTAGCCCAGATGACAGACACCGGGGAGCTGTTTTTT,CASSLAQMTDTGELFF
NA,TRBV5-1,TRBJ2-2,NA,TGCGCCAGCAGCTTGGGTATCTTAGCTGGAGGGCCGAACACCGGGGAGCTGTTTTTT,CASSLGILAGGPNTGELFF
many,TRBV18,TRBJ1-2,NA,TGTGCCAGCTCACCGTCGGGGGATAACTATGGCTACACCTTC,CASSPSGDNYGYTF
few,TRBV6-2/TRBV6-3,TRBJ1-5,NA,TGTGCCAGCAGCCGCTTGGGCTCTTATCAGCCCCAGCATTTT,CASSRLGSYQPQHF